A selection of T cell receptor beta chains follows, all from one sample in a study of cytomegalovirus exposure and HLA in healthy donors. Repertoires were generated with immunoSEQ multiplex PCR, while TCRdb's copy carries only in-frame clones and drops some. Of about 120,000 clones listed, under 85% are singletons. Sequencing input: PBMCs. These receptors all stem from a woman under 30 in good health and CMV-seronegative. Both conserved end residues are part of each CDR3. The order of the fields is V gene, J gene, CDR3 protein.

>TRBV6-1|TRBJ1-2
CASNLGQYYGYTF
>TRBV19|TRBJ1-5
CATRTGGMSSNQPQHF
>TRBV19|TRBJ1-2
CASMGRATGNYGYTF
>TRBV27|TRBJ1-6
CASSYDRAFGSPLHF
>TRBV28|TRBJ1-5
CASSLTGDQPQHF
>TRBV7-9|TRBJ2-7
CASSLASSYEQYF
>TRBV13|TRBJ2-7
CASSQTQGSDEQYF
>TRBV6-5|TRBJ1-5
CASSKGGMGNQPQHF
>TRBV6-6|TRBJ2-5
CASRDPGQGESTQYF
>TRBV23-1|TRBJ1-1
CASSRGTEAFF
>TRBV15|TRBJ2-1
CATSRKRTSGGWDEQFF
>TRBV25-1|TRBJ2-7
CASQGTSAPYEQYF
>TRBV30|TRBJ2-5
CALESGSGETQYF
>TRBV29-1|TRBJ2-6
CSVADRAGANVLTF
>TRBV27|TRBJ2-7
CASSLTLLGGHEQYF
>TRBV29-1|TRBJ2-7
CSVEFNRDRGVEQYF
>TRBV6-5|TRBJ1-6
CASRLTGKSSPLHF
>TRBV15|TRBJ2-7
CATSRDQGGEQYF
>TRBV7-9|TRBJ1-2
CASSPGQGVFYGYTF
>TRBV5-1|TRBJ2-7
CASRLLQGNEQYF
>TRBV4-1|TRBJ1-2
CASSPGQAQPYGYTF
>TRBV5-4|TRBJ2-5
CASSGQTGFQETQYF
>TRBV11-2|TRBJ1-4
CASSPALGQNEKLFF
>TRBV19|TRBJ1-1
CASSIGTDLAEAFF
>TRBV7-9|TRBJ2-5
CASSPVDYSIHETQYF
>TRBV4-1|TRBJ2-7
CASSQDVGQAVIEQYF
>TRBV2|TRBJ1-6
CASSRMAGALGDSPLHF
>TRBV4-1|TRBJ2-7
CASSHQPQGNLGYEQYF
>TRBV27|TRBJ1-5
CASSFSSGQPQHF
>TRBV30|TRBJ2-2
CAWSKGSHTGELFF
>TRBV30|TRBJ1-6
CAWSVLRAGGHSYNSPLHF
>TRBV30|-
CAWSAGPQGIYEQYF
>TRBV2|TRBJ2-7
CASRGPGQAAYEQYF
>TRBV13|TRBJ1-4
CASSFAGDRGEKLFF
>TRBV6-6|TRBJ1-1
CASSPIQGSAFF
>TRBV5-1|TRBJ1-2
CASSKDRGDYGYTF
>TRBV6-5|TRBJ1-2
CASSYREGYGYTF
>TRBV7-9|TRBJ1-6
CASSLDRDKISSYNSPLHF
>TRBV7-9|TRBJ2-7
CASSLRGAGEQYF
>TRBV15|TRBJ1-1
CATSRARVMGTEAFF
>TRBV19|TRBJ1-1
CASSRTGNTEAFF
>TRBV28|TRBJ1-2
CASSSTGDYGYTF
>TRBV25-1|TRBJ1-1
CASSETDRGGAFF
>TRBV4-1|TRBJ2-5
CASRKPWTGGEGTQYF
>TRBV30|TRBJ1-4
CAWSVFIPLRANEKLFF
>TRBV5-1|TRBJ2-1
CASSSLAGTYNEQFF
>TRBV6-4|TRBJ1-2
CASSRDRGDGYTF
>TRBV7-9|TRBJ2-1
CASRSGGGDEQFF
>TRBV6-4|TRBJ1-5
CASSQTGAAGQPQHF
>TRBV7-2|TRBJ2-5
CASSPDYPSGAYQETQYF
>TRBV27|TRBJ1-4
CASSLDRVGTNEKLFF